The clone carrying this TCR beta chain was detected a few times. The antigen is undetermined. The V end was cut by 1 base, the J end by 2 bases, with 17 bases between. The CDR3 consists of 17 residues. Germline-derived CDR1 and CDR2 are SGHTA and FQGNSA. Semi-nested PCR with Nested Universal Primer A followed constant-region reverse priming of full-length variable regions. One entry per CDR3 protein results from TCRdb running MiXCR on the 5' RACE reads. The sample yields some 5,600 distinct CDR3 sequences, roughly 59% seen once. Study-wide findings and caveats: Tumor memory CD4+ T cell TCR gene usage was found to cluster with blood and lymph node memory CD4+ cells and with lymph node naive CD4+ cells.

This sequence joins TRBV7-2 and TRBJ2-5; either TRBD1 or TRBD2 may fit D (5 bases each). The sequence was collected from a female donor with breast cancer. Input material: naive CD4+ T cells sorted from blood. Subset specified: naive CD4+ T cells, CD4+CD45RA+CD25-. CDR3 DNA sequence: TGTGCCAGCAGCTTAGGCCTGGGACGGAACTTACAAGAGACCCAGTACTTC. Residues: CASSLGLGRNLQETQYF.